This TCR beta chain was captured in a study of blood T cell repertoires in COVID-19. About the study: The cDNA or gDNA used as material had been derived from T cells, B-cell-depleted T cells, or PBMCs.

The table came from immunoSEQ multiplex PCR; TCRdb's copy has only in-frame clones and leaves some out. The data contain 350,000 to 400,000 clones, around nine tenths of them singletons. Recruited during active infection, patients (from Seattle) were subsequently followed longitudinally. Trimming at V came to 6 bases and at J to 2 bases, leaving 7 bases not matched to a gene. Germline values: CDR1 SNHLY, CDR2 FYNNEI. The length of the CDR3 is 15 residues. The chain recombines TRBV2 with TRBJ2-3; 8 nucleotides agree with TRBD2. Sequenced input: peripheral blood. This clonotype was sampled from a woman in her sixties or seventies with COVID-19, enrolled during active disease. CDR3: CASSLAGGSTDTQYF. The CDR3, as DNA: TGTGCCAGCAGCCTAGCGGGTGGCTCCACAGATACGCAGTATTTT.